Listed below are T cell receptor beta chains from one sample, sequenced in a study of T cell responses to AZD1222 COVID-19 vaccine. Profiled with immunoSEQ multiplex PCR; TCRdb holds only in-frame clones, not every one. The sample comprises approximately 100,000 clones, about 95% of which are singletons, and roughly 2% rests with the top ten. This specimen was peripheral blood, taken on day 0 of AZD1222 vaccination. The receptors were sampled from an adult in good health. The CDR3 runs from the conserved cysteine through the conserved F or W. A D gene is named only where the DNA matches it firmly. Part of the rows lack a size; the others show once, few, many or a class for expanded clones.

TRBV19	TRBJ1-4	.	.	CASSIPAGGATNEKLFF	TGTGCCAGTAGTATTCCCGCTGGTGGGGCGACTAATGAAAAACTGTTTTTT
TRBV11-3	TRBJ2-7	TRBD1	.	CASRHTGDTGQYF	TGTGCCAGCAGGCACACAGGGGACACGGGGCAGTACTTC
TRBV3-1/TRBV3-2	TRBJ2-3	.	.	CASSQDSTGGDTQYF	TGTGCCAGCAGCCAAGACTCAACTGGAGGGGATACGCAGTATTTT
TRBV9	TRBJ1-3	.	.	CASEGNSGNTIYF	TGTGCCAGCGAGGGAAACTCTGGAAACACCATATATTTT
TRBV11-3	TRBJ1-4	.	.	CASHGPTNEKLFF	TGTGCCAGTCACGGGCCAACTAATGAAAAACTGTTTTTT
TRBV5-1	TRBJ1-1	TRBD1	.	CASSPGQDTEAFF	TGCGCCAGCAGCCCAGGACAGGACACTGAAGCTTTCTTT
TRBV19	TRBJ2-7	.	many	CASSMAGNAYEQYF	TGTGCCAGTAGTATGGCGGGGAATGCCTACGAGCAGTACTTC
TRBV19	TRBJ1-4	.	.	CASSIGQINEKLFF	TGTGCCAGTAGTATTGGCCAGATTAATGAAAAACTGTTTTTT
TRBV4-1	TRBJ1-3	.	.	CASSQGPGNTIYF	TGCGCCAGCAGCCAAGGGCCCGGAAACACCATATATTTT
TRBV28	TRBJ1-2	.	once	CASLNGAGGGYGYTF	TGTGCCAGCCTAAACGGGGCCGGGGGGGGGTATGGCTACACCTTC
TRBV5-1	TRBJ1-1	.	.	CASSGRLPTEAFF	TGCGCCAGCAGCGGCCGATTACCCACTGAAGCTTTCTTT
TRBV6-1	TRBJ1-5	.	.	CASSEEGQYSNQPQHF	TGTGCCAGCAGTGAAGAAGGACAGTATAGCAATCAGCCCCAGCATTTT
TRBV5-5	TRBJ1-4	.	.	CASRRMGGKLFF	TGTGCCAGCAGACGAATGGGAGGGAAACTGTTTTTT
TRBV9	TRBJ2-1	.	few	CASSVASDSSYNEQFF	TGTGCCAGCAGCGTTGCTAGCGATAGCTCCTACAATGAGCAGTTCTTC
TRBV5-1	TRBJ2-7	.	.	CASSSDSYEQYF	TGCGCCAGCAGCTCTGACAGCTACGAGCAGTACTTC
TRBV4-3	TRBJ1-2	.	.	CASSLNRPAPNGYTF	TGCGCCAGCAGCCTAAACCGGCCGGCCCCCAATGGCTACACCTTC
TRBV7-2	TRBJ2-6	TRBD1	.	CASSYHRGRGANVLTF	TGTGCCAGCAGCTATCACAGGGGGAGAGGGGCCAACGTCCTGACTTTC
TRBV27	TRBJ1-6	.	.	CASSFQWGASYNSPLHF	TGTGCCAGCAGTTTCCAATGGGGGGCCTCTTATAATTCACCCCTCCACTTT
TRBV27	TRBJ2-1	.	.	CASSLGLGGNEQFF	TGTGCCAGCAGTTTGGGGTTAGGAGGCAATGAGCAGTTCTTC
TRBV12-3/TRBV12-4	TRBJ2-3	TRBD2	.	CASSSAGADTQYF	TGTGCCAGCAGTTCGGCGGGAGCCGATACGCAGTATTTT
TRBV11-2	TRBJ1-5	TRBD1	.	CASSLGGAGGEQPQHF	TGTGCCAGCAGCTTAGGAGGTGCAGGGGGCGAGCAGCCCCAGCATTTT
TRBV29-1	TRBJ2-5	.	.	CSVGTETQYF	TGCAGCGTTGGAACAGAGACCCAGTACTTC
TRBV12-3/TRBV12-4	TRBJ1-1	.	.	CASSLGLTAFF	TGTGCCAGCAGTTTGGGGTTGACGGCTTTCTTT
TRBV20-1	TRBJ1-2	TRBD1	.	CSADTGVGYTF	TGCAGTGCGGATACAGGGGTTGGCTACACCTTC
TRBV2	TRBJ2-1	.	.	CASSERRRDNNEQFF	TGTGCCAGCAGTGAAAGGAGGCGGGATAACAATGAGCAGTTCTTC
TRBV19	TRBJ2-2	.	.	CASTSIRPGELFF	TGTGCCAGTACCTCGATACGGCCCGGGGAGCTGTTTTTT
TRBV19	TRBJ2-5	.	.	CASSPPGETQYF	TGTGCCAGTAGTCCTCCCGGTGAGACCCAGTACTTC
TRBV5-6	TRBJ1-5	.	.	CASSWGVQGRQPQHF	TGTGCCAGCAGCTGGGGGGTACAGGGTCGGCAGCCCCAGCATTTT
TRBV20-1	TRBJ2-7	.	.	CSASRQAASYEQYF	TGCAGTGCTAGTAGGCAGGCCGCCTCCTACGAGCAGTACTTC
TRBV29-1	TRBJ1-1	TRBD1	.	CSVDSGRGRAEAFF	TGCAGCGTTGATTCGGGAAGGGGGCGAGCTGAAGCTTTCTTT
TRBV28	TRBJ2-7	.	.	CASSSRRDEQYF	TGTGCCAGCAGTTCCCGCAGGGACGAGCAGTACTTC
TRBV18	TRBJ2-7	.	.	CASSPGDSYEQYF	TGTGCCAGCTCACCGGGGGATTCCTACGAGCAGTACTTC
TRBV2	TRBJ2-7	TRBD2	once	CASSEGTSTYEQYF	TGTGCCAGCAGTGAGGGGACTAGCACCTACGAGCAGTACTTC
TRBV2	TRBJ2-2	.	.	CASRITYTGELFF	TGTGCCAGCAGGATCACGTACACCGGGGAGCTGTTTTTT
TRBV7-4	TRBJ1-5	.	.	CASSFTGRGRQPQHF	TGTGCCAGCAGCTTCACCGGACGGGGCCGACAGCCCCAGCATTTT
TRBV2	TRBJ1-5	.	.	CASTLDRTRNQPQHF	TGTGCCAGCACCTTAGACAGGACTCGAAATCAGCCCCAGCATTTT
TRBV7-3	TRBJ2-3	TRBD1	.	CASSLYRGDTQYF	TGTGCCAGCAGCTTATACAGGGGAGATACGCAGTATTTT
TRBV3-1/TRBV3-2	TRBJ1-1	TRBD1	.	CASSQGQGRAFF	TGTGCCAGCAGCCAGGGACAGGGCAGAGCTTTCTTT
TRBV5-1	TRBJ2-7	.	.	CASSLDGGRYEQYF	TGCGCCAGCAGCTTGGATGGGGGGCGGTACGAGCAGTACTTC
TRBV28	TRBJ2-6	.	once	CASSFLFRAGANVLTF	TGTGCCAGCAGTTTTCTATTCAGGGCAGGGGCCAACGTCCTGACTTTC
TRBV6-5	TRBJ2-3	.	.	CASTPPIVGTDTQYF	TGTGCCAGCACCCCCCCGATAGTGGGCACAGATACGCAGTATTTT
TRBV5-6	TRBJ1-2	.	.	CASSLQHFQSYGYTF	TGTGCCAGCAGCTTGCAACATTTTCAGAGCTATGGCTACACCTTC